Listed below are T cell receptor beta chains from one sample, sequenced in a study of T cells in Graves' hyperthyroidism and ophthalmopathy. TCRdb reanalysed the multiplex PCR reads using MiXCR and keeps one entry per CDR3 protein. This sample has 240,000 or so distinct CDR3 sequences, with around 15% found just once. Sequencing was done on a sample of blood. These receptors originate from a woman under 30 with Graves' ophthalmopathy. CDR3s include the opening cysteine and the closing phenylalanine or tryptophan.

J gene: TRBJ1-3; V gene: TRBV28; CDR3 protein: CASSLLAGGSGFSGNTIYF
J gene: TRBJ2-1; V gene: TRBV6-5; CDR3 protein: CASSYLPAGGNEQFF
J gene: TRBJ2-1; V gene: TRBV3-1; CDR3 protein: CASRSRGRRDEQFF
J gene: TRBJ2-1; V gene: TRBV11-2; CDR3 protein: CASSTNRGRGNEQFF
J gene: TRBJ2-3; V gene: TRBV6-1; CDR3 protein: CASSERRVGGADTQYF
J gene: TRBJ1-1; V gene: TRBV28; CDR3 protein: CASSLWGDQGSNTEAFF
J gene: TRBJ2-1; V gene: TRBV5-4; CDR3 protein: CASSSTAGGPLNEQFF
J gene: TRBJ2-3; V gene: TRBV4-3; CDR3 protein: CASSQDLRLAGGPSTDTQYF
J gene: TRBJ1-1; V gene: TRBV2; CDR3 protein: CASRTTSEAFF
J gene: TRBJ2-3; V gene: TRBV11-3; CDR3 protein: CASSLGYRETGTDTQYF
J gene: TRBJ1-3; V gene: TRBV5-1; CDR3 protein: CASSLDTGVGNTIYF
J gene: TRBJ2-1; V gene: TRBV20-1; CDR3 protein: CSASRFGGDVIGSSYNEQFF
J gene: TRBJ1-2; V gene: TRBV6-1; CDR3 protein: CASSRQGGGFGYTF
J gene: TRBJ2-4; V gene: TRBV5-6; CDR3 protein: CASSLGGTLAKNIQYF
J gene: TRBJ1-1; V gene: TRBV19; CDR3 protein: CASSLRQGALTEAFF
J gene: TRBJ1-1; V gene: TRBV7-3; CDR3 protein: CASSIGTEGMNTEAFF
J gene: TRBJ2-1; V gene: TRBV7-9; CDR3 protein: CASSSTSGYLSYNEQFF
J gene: TRBJ2-2; V gene: TRBV20-1; CDR3 protein: CSARDSSGVNTGELFF
J gene: TRBJ2-3; V gene: TRBV5-1; CDR3 protein: CASSSFRRTDTQYF
J gene: TRBJ2-7; V gene: TRBV30; CDR3 protein: CAWSVQGAPYEQYF
J gene: TRBJ2-7; V gene: TRBV7-6; CDR3 protein: CASSLGKGQGYEQYF
J gene: TRBJ2-6; V gene: TRBV27; CDR3 protein: CASSLLVGGSGANVLTF
J gene: TRBJ2-7; V gene: TRBV20-1; CDR3 protein: CSARDLGSSHYEQYF